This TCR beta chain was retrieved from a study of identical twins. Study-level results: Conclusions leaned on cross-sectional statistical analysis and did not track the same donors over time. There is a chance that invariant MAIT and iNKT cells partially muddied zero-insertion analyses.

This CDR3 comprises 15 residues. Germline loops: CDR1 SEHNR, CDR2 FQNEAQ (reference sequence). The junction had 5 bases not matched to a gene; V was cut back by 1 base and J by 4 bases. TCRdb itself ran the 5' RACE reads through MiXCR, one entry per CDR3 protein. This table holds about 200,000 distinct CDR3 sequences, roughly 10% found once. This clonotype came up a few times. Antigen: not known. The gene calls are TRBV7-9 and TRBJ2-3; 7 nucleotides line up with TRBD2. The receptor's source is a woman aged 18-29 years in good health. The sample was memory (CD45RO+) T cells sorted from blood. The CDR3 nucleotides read TGTGCCAGCAGCTTAGGTGGGAGGGCCCCAGATACGCAGTATTTT. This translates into CASSLGGRAPDTQYF.